These 22 T cell receptor beta chains came from one sample sequenced in a study of vaccination effects on CD4 cells after COVID-19. Their recognized antigens are unknown. Profiled with immunoSEQ multiplex PCR; TCRdb holds only in-frame clones, not every one. Counted here are around 40,000 clones, around 63% occurring once; the ten biggest clones make up 4% to 5%. Investigators separated out CD4+ T cells once approximately 9 days of culture had passed. Here the sequenced sample was CD4+ T cells from PBMCs cultured without peptide, taken before COVID-19 vaccination. The source of these receptors is a human donor who received a COVID-19 vaccine.

The chain has TRBV19 and TRBJ1-2; 9 bases fit TRBD1. Trimming at V came to 5 bases and at J to 7 bases, leaving 8 bases not matched to a gene. The length of the CDR3 is 14 residues. Germline V gene sequence: CDR1 LNHDA, CDR2 SQIVND (reference sequence). CDR3 sequence reads: CASSRDRVLFGYTF. For the CDR3, the DNA is TGTGCCAGTAGTCGGGACAGGGTTTTATTTGGCTACACCTTC.

The chain carries TRBV20-1 and TRBJ2-2; 8 nucleotides align to TRBD2. The CDR3 extends over 17 amino acids. Germline V gives CDR1 DFQATT, CDR2 SNEGSKA (reference sequence). V was clipped by 3 bases and J by 2 bases; unmatched bases: 11. This CDR3 reads CSASLLAGTSNTGELFF. The CDR3 DNA reads TGCAGTGCTAGTCTCTTAGCGGGAACATCAAACACCGGGGAGCTGTTTTTT.

The rearrangement joins TRBV18 to TRBJ1-1, with a tentative D call TRBD1 (5 bases). The V end lost 0 bases, the J end lost 4 bases, and 15 bases lay between the germline ends. This CDR3 spans 16 amino acids. Germline V gene data show CDR1 as KGHSH and CDR2 as LQKENI. CDR3 bases: TGTGCCAGCTCACCACCGTCAGGGAGGAGAGGCACTGAAGCTTTCTTT. Translation gives CASSPPSGRRGTEAFF.

This clone was recorded a few times. The V call is TRBV7-8, the J call TRBJ2-1; D gene uncertain. Germline V gives CDR1 SGHVS, CDR2 FQNEAQ. Trimming cost V 0 bases and J 9 bases, with 12 bases left between them. The length of the CDR3 is 14 residues. The CDR3 loop is CASSLAGSYVEQFF. CDR3 DNA: TGTGCCAGCAGCTTAGCGGGATCGTATGTTGAGCAGTTCTTC.

The J gene is TRBJ1-2, the V gene TRBV5-4; the D is unclear. Between the trimmed V and J ends, which lost 6 bases and 0 bases, there was a span of 12 bases. CDR3 length equals 14 residues. Germline-derived CDR1 and CDR2 are SGHNT and YYREEE (reference sequence). CDR3 protein: CASKVAGSNYGYTF. Written as DNA, the CDR3 is TGTGCCAGCAAGGTTGCGGGATCTAACTATGGCTACACCTTC.

This chain links TRBV2 with TRBJ1-5; unclear D gene. V dropped 0 bases and J dropped 9 bases, with 12 bases sitting between them. Germline CDR1 is SNHLY and CDR2 is FYNNEI. This CDR3 has 14 residues. CDR3 in DNA: TGTGCCAGCAGTGAAGCGCGGCAGAAAGGGCCCCAGCATTTT. This codes for CASSEARQKGPQHF.

This rearrangement joins TRBV11-2 to TRBJ2-1, with TRBD2 matching 11 bases. This CDR3 comprises 14 residues. The germline V gene has CDR1 SGHAT and CDR2 FQNNGV. V was clipped by 5 bases and J by 9 bases; unmatched bases: 6. The CDR3 coding sequence is TGTGCCAGCAGCACGACTAGCGGGACTGTTGAGCAGTTCTTC. The encoded protein is CASSTTSGTVEQFF.

J is TRBJ2-7 and V is TRBV27, with 7 bases identical to TRBD1. Germline V gene data show CDR1 as MNHEY and CDR2 as SMNVEV (reference sequence). This CDR3 is built from 16 residues. The trim removed 0 bases at V and 3 bases at J, leaving 8 bases unmatched. The chain's CDR3 is CASSLSGLPGGYEQYF. The CDR3 DNA follows: TGTGCCAGCAGTTTATCGGGTCTCCCAGGGGGCTACGAGCAGTACTTC.

This clone was observed a few times. The CDR3: CASSQDGGVPGGYTF. As DNA, the CDR3 is TGTGCCAGCAGCCAAGATGGAGGGGTACCGGGGGGCTACACCTTC. V usage is TRBV3-1 (or the pseudogene TRBV3-2) and J usage is TRBJ1-2, with D tentatively TRBD1 (5 bases). V lost 0 bases and J 8 bases, leaving 16 bases between the germline ends. CDR1 and CDR2 (germline): LGHDT, YNNKEL (reference sequence). The CDR3 is made up of 15 amino acids.

V and J are TRBV6-5 and TRBJ2-5, with 8 positions matching TRBD2. The V gene end was trimmed by 7 bases and the J gene end by 1 base; junction bases not matched to a gene: 2. This CDR3 comprises 13 residues. Germline loops: CDR1 MNHEY, CDR2 SVGAGI. CDR3: CASKLAAQETQYF. CDR3 nucleotide sequence: TGTGCCAGCAAACTAGCGGCCCAAGAGACCCAGTACTTC.

This chain uses TRBV19 with TRBJ1-2, with D possibly matching TRBD1 (5 bases). Trimming pared 7 bases from V and 7 bases from J, leaving 19 bases between. The CDR3 length is 14 residues. Germline lookup yields CDR1 LNHDA and CDR2 SQIVND (reference sequence). The CDR3 spells CASIETGAPFGYTF. In nucleotides, the CDR3 is TGTGCCAGTATAGAAACCGGGGCGCCTTTTGGCTACACCTTC.

This clone was seen a single time. V usage is TRBV7-9 and J usage is TRBJ2-7; D is possibly TRBD2 (6 bases). Germline V gene data show CDR1 as SEHNR and CDR2 as FQNEAQ (reference sequence). This CDR3 region has 15 residues. V was pared by 1 base and J by 7 bases, with 17 bases between. CDR3: CASSLVAGFFQEQYF. In DNA form, the CDR3 reads TGTGCCAGCAGCTTAGTGGCGGGATTTTTTCAAGAGCAGTACTTC. Filled out from reference TRBV7-9 and TRBJ2-7, the complete variable domain reads DTGVSQNPRHKITKRGQNVTFRCDPISEHNRLYWYRQTLGQGPEFLTYFQNEAQLEKSRLLSDRFSAERPKGSFSTLEIQRTEQGDSAMYLCASSLVAGFFQEQYFGPGTRLTVT.

CDR3 in DNA: TGTGCCAGCAGCCAGCCCACAGGGGGCACCTACGAGCAGTACTTC. Translation: CASSQPTGGTYEQYF. The rearrangement links TRBV7-2 to TRBJ2-7; TRBD1 matches at 9 bases. Germline V gene data show CDR1 as SGHTA and CDR2 as FQGNSA. After removal of 5 bases from V and 2 bases from J, the junction contained 7 bases not matched to a gene. The CDR3 extends over 15 amino acids.

The table lists this clone with a count of one. V usage is TRBV13 and J usage is TRBJ1-6; D might be TRBD1 (5 bases). The CDR3 has 16 residues. Germline lookup yields CDR1 PRHDT and CDR2 FYEKMQ (reference sequence). With 5 bases removed from V and 8 bases from J, the gap between germline ends came to 19 bases. CDR3 nucleotides: TGTGCCAGCAGCGGCCGCGGGACGTATCAGGATTCACCCCTCCACTTT. It encodes CASSGRGTYQDSPLHF. Combining the CDR3 with reference TRBV13 and TRBJ1-6 gives the whole variable domain AAGVIQSPRHLIKEKRETATLKCYPIPRHDTVYWYQQGPGQDPQFLISFYEKMQSDKGSIPDRFSAQQFSDYHSELNMSSLELGDSALYFCASSGRGTYQDSPLHFGNGTRLTVT.

The chain has TRBV14 and TRBJ2-2; TRBD1 is a possible D gene (6 bases). CDR3 length equals 13 residues. Trimming removed 7 bases at V and 4 bases at J, with 10 bases between. The germline CDR1 and CDR2 sequences are SGHDN and FVKESK. The CDR3 region is CASTGVSTGELFF. The DNA of the CDR3 is TGTGCCAGCACAGGGGTCTCCACCGGGGAGCTGTTTTTT.

The V and J genes are TRBV5-1 and TRBJ1-1, with D possibly being TRBD1 (5 bases). V was pared by 4 bases and J by 0 bases, with 10 bases between. The germline V gene has CDR1 SGHRS and CDR2 YFSETQ. This CDR3 has 14 amino acids. CDR3 nucleotides: TGCGCCAGCAGCGGGGGAGACCTGAACACTGAAGCTTTCTTT. It specifies CASSGGDLNTEAFF.

DNA of the CDR3: TGTGCCAGCAGTCCTCTAGCCGGGGCCAACGTCCTGACTTTC. It encodes CASSPLAGANVLTF. The chain recombines TRBV6-4 with TRBJ2-6, with D tentatively TRBD2 (5 bases). This CDR3 spans 14 amino acids. Germline V gives CDR1 MRHNA, CDR2 SNTAGT. V dropped 5 bases and J dropped 4 bases, with 9 bases sitting between them.

The chain is built from TRBV11-2 and TRBJ2-7; D remains ambiguous. The CDR3 contains 12 residues. Trimming pared 4 bases from V and 3 bases from J, leaving 7 bases between. Germline V gene sequence: CDR1 SGHAT, CDR2 FQNNGV. CDR3 nucleotide sequence: TGTGCCAGCAGCTCTTGGGGCTACGAGCAGTACTTC. Protein: CASSSWGYEQYF.

The rearrangement joins TRBV4-1 to TRBJ1-3, with D possibly matching TRBD1 (5 bases). Germline V CDR1 and CDR2: MGHRA, YSYEKL. The CDR3 spans 16 residues. V lost 4 bases and J lost 0, with 13 bases in between. The CDR3 DNA reads as TGCGCCAGCAGCCGGGGCCGGGCGAGCTCTGGAAACACCATATATTTT. It yields the protein CASSRGRASSGNTIYF.

The chain uses TRBV29-1 and TRBJ2-5; 7 positions match TRBD2. CDR1 is SQVTM, CDR2 ANQGSEA, per germline. The J segment lost 6 bases and the V segment lost 8 bases, leaving 12 bases of the junction unmatched. The CDR3 spans 13 residues. CDR3 sequence reads: CSMEGVREKTQYF. Here the CDR3 DNA reads TGCAGCATGGAAGGTGTGCGGGAGAAGACCCAGTACTTC.

In this sample, this clone turned up a few times. The genes are TRBV5-6 and TRBJ1-5, with unresolved D. This CDR3 comprises 14 residues. V was pared by 1 base and J by 5 bases, with 10 bases between. From germline, CDR1 is SGHDT and CDR2 YYEEEE. The chain's CDR3 is CASSLYGPHQPQHF. CDR3 nucleotide sequence: TGTGCCAGCAGCTTGTATGGGCCCCATCAGCCCCAGCATTTT.

The V gene is TRBV6-1, the J gene TRBJ2-7; 14 nucleotides match TRBD2. The CDR3 totals 17 residues. Germline V CDR1 and CDR2: MNHNS, SASEGT. Trimming removed 4 bases from V and 2 bases from J; junction bases left unmatched: 7. The CDR3 sequence is CASSGGTSGRGPYEQYF. The CDR3 nucleotides are TGTGCCAGCAGTGGGGGGACTAGCGGGAGAGGCCCCTACGAGCAGTACTTC.